The clone carrying this T cell receptor (beta chain) was found once. Its antigen is currently unknown. Assay used: immunoSEQ multiplex PCR; TCRdb lists only in-frame clones, some missing. The table has about 1.1 million clones, roughly 80% seen once; the top ten hold roughly 0.83%. Germline loops: CDR1 SGDLS, CDR2 YYNGEE. Trimming at V came to 2 bases and at J to 6 bases, leaving 7 bases not matched to a gene. CDR3 length: 14 residues. This sample is drawn from a study of shared clonotypes between healthy human individuals. Background on the study: Donor composition was a couple of women and three men, aged 18 to 49. General study points: Compared with memory subsets, naive subsets generally had larger estimated richness.

Sequencing was carried out using memory CD4+ T cells from PBMCs. Indicated subset: CD45RA-negative fraction. V is TRBV9 and J is TRBJ2-7; 8 bases match TRBD1. This sequence was found in a man younger than 30 in good health. Some clones in this sample may be carry-over from other donors' samples. The DNA of the CDR3 is TGTGCCAGCAGCGTGGGACAGGCCGATACCGAGCAGTACTTC. Protein product: CASSVGQADTEQYF.